This record looks at one T cell receptor (beta chain) sequence and its context. Its antigen is unknown. This specimen belongs to a study of beta chain features in type 1 diabetes. Findings of the study overall: Naive, central memory and Treg TCRB repertoires seemed to resemble each other more closely in patients than they did in healthy donors. cDNA sequencing could over-represent cells with high TCR expression.

This CDR3 has 17 residues. V lost 2 bases and J lost 5; bases outside the gene matches: 12. CDR1 and CDR2 (germline): SGDLS, YYNGEE. What was sequenced were expressed TCRB transcripts, since all of the isolated RNA had been reverse transcribed. There were millions of reads on average in the naive, central memory and regulatory T cell samples. The method was immunoSEQ multiplex PCR; TCRdb's version includes in-frame clones alone and lacks a portion of them. The table records around 430,000 clones, roughly 30% of them present only once. This TCR came from a man between 18 and 35 years old in good health. Source material: naive CD4+ T cells from blood. This chain uses TRBV9 with TRBJ2-1, with TRBD2 matching 8 bases. The CDR3 region has the DNA TGTGCCAGCAGCGTCCAGACTAGCGCCGCAGATAACAATGAGCAGTTCTTC. Its translation: CASSVQTSAADNNEQFF.